This T cell receptor beta chain was captured by sequencing in a study of T cells in pancreatic ductal adenocarcinoma. The data were produced by immunoSEQ multiplex PCR, yet TCRdb's version contains in-frame clones alone and is incomplete. The repertoire holds around 94,000 clones, with nearly 95% as singletons. Trimming cost V 8 bases and J 6 bases; bases outside gene matches: 16. The CDR3 covers 15 residues. The germline V gene encodes CDR1 SGHTA and CDR2 FQGNSA. Surgery without prior neoadjuvant therapy was the treatment of the selected pancreatic ductal adenocarcinoma patients. J is TRBJ2-7 and V is TRBV7-2; 7 positions match TRBD2. The material sequenced was PBMCs. The clonotype originates from a human donor with pancreatic ductal adenocarcinoma. CDR3 sequence reads: CASSLEAGTWGEQYF. CDR3 coding DNA: TGTGCCAGCTCCTTAGAAGCGGGGACTTGGGGCGAGCAGTACTTC.